The clone carrying this TCR beta chain appeared once. Random hexamers were used to reverse transcribe the RNA input (about 0.5 to 1 ug). The method of amplification for TCR beta CDR3 was immunoSEQ multiplex PCR, covering 54 Vbeta and 13 Jbeta. TCRdb ran MiXCR on the immunoSEQ multiplex PCR reads and lists one entry per CDR3 protein. This table holds a few hundred thousand distinct CDR3 sequences, approximately 95% found once. These data belong to a study of CD8 T cells in Susac syndrome. The study sequenced TCR beta in blood CD8+ and CD4+ T cells. Multiple sclerosis controls were treatment-naive patients with stable or active relapsing-remitting disease. Purification of the CD8+ and CD4+ T cells relied on negative isolation, and TEMRA cells underwent FACS enrichment. Germline lookup yields CDR1 SGDLS and CDR2 YYNGEE. This CDR3 has 18 amino acids. The germline V and J ends were trimmed by 6 bases and 3 bases, with 24 bases remaining between them.

The TCR sequence derives from a human donor with multiple sclerosis. The sequencing sample was made of CD4+ T cells from PBMCs. The rearrangement joins TRBV9 to TRBJ2-2, with D maybe TRBD1 (8 bases). The CDR3, as DNA: TGTGCCAGCACCTTTAAGCTGGACAGGGAGGGAGACACCGGGGAGCTGTTTTTT. Protein: CASTFKLDREGDTGELFF.